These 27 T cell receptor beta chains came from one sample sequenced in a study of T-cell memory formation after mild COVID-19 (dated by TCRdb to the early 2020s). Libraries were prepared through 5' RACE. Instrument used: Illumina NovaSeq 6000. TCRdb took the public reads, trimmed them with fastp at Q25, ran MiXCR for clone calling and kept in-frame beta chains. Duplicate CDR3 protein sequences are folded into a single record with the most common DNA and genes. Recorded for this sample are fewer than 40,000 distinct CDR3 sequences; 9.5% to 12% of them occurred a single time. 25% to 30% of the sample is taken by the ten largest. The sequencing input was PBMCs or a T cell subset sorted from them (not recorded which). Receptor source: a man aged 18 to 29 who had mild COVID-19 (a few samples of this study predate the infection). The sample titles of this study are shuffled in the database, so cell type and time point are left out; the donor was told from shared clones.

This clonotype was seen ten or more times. CDR3: CASSLRQGTYEQYF. CDR3 in DNA: TGTGCCAGCAGTCTGCGACAGGGAACCTACGAGCAGTACTTC. The chain is built from TRBV12-3 or TRBV12-4 and TRBJ2-7; 7 nucleotides agree with TRBD1. There are 14 residues in the CDR3. V gave up 5 bases and J gave up 2 bases; unmatched junction bases: 6.

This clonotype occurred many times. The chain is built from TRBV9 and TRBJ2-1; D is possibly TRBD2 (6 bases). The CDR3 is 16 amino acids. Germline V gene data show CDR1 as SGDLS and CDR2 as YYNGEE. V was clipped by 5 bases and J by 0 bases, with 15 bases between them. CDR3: CASSRTGESSYNEQFF. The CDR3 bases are TGTGCCAGCAGTCGAACGGGGGAGAGCTCCTACAATGAGCAGTTCTTC.

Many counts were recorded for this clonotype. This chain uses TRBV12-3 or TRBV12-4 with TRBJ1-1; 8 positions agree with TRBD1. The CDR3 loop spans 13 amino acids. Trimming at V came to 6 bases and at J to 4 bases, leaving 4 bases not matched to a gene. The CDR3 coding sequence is TGTGCCAGCAGCACCCAGGGGGCCACTGAAGCTTTCTTT. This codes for CASSTQGATEAFF.

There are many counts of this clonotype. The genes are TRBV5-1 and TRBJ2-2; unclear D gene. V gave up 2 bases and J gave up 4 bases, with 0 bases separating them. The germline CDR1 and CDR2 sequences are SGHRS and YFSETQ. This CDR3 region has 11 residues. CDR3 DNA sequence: TGCGCCAGCAGCTTCACCGGGGAGCTGTTTTTT. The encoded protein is CASSFTGELFF.

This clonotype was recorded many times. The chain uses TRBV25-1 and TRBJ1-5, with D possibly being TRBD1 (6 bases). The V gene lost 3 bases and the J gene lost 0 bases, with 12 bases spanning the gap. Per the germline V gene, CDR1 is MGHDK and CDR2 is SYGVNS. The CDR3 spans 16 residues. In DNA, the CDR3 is TGTGCCAGCAGTGAGGACAGTGAGTATAGCAATCAGCCCCAGCATTTT. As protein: CASSEDSEYSNQPQHF.

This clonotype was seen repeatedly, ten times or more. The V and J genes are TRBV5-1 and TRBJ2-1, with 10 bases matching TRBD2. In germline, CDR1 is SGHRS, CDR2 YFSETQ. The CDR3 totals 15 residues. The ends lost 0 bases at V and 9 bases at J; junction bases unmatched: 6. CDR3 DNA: TGCGCCAGCAGCTTGGCCGTAGCGGGGGGTTTTGAGCAGTTCTTC. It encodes CASSLAVAGGFEQFF.

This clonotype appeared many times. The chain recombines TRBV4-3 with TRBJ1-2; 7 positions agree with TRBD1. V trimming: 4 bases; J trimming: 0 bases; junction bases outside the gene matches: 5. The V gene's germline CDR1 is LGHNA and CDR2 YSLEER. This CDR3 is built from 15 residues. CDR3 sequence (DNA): TGCGCCAGCAGCCCTCAGGGGGGAGCTAACTATGGCTACACCTTC. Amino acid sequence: CASSPQGGANYGYTF.

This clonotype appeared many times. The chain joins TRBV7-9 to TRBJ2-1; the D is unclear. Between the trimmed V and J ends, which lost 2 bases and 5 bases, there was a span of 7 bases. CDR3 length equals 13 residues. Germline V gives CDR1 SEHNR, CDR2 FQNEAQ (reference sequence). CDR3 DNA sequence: TGTGCCAGCAGCTTAAACCGGGACAATGAGCAGTTCTTC. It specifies CASSLNRDNEQFF. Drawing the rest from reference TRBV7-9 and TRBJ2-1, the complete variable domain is DTGVSQNPRHKITKRGQNVTFRCDPISEHNRLYWYRQTLGQGPEFLTYFQNEAQLEKSRLLSDRFSAERPKGSFSTLEIQRTEQGDSAMYLCASSLNRDNEQFFGPGTRLTVL.

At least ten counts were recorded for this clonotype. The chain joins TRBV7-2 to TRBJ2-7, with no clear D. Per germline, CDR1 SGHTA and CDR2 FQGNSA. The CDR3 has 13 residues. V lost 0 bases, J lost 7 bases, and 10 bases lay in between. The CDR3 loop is CASSLAPLREQYF. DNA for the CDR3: TGTGCCAGCAGCTTAGCCCCCTTGAGGGAGCAGTACTTC.

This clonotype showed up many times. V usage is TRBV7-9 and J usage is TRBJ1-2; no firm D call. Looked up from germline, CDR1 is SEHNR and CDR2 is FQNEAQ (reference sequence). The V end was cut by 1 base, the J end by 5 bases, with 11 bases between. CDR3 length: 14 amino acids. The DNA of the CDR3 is TGTGCCAGCAGCTTAGAACTTGTCGGGTATGGCTACACCTTC. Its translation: CASSLELVGYGYTF. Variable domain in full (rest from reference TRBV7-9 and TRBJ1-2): DTGVSQNPRHKITKRGQNVTFRCDPISEHNRLYWYRQTLGQGPEFLTYFQNEAQLEKSRLLSDRFSAERPKGSFSTLEIQRTEQGDSAMYLCASSLELVGYGYTFGSGTRLTVV.

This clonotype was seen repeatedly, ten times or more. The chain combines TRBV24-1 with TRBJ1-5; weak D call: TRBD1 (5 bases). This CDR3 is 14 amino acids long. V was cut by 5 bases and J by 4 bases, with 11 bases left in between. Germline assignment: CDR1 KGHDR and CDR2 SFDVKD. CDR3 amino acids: CATSGQGQNQPQHF. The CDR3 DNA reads TGTGCCACCAGTGGGCAGGGCCAAAATCAGCCCCAGCATTTT.

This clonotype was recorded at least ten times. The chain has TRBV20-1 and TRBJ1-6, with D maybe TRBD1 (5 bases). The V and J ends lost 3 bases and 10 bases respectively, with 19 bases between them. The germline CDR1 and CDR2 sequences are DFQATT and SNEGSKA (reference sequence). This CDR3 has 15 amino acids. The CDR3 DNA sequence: TGCAGTGCTAGTCCCGGGACCGAGTCTCTATCACCCCTCCACTTT. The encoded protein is CSASPGTESLSPLHF.

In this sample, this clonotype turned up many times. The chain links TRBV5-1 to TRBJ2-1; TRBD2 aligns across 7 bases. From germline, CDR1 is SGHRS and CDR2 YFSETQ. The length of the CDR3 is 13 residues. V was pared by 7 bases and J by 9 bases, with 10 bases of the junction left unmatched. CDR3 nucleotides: TGCGCCAGCTTCCTGACGGGGGGAAGTGAGCAGTTCTTC. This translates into CASFLTGGSEQFF.

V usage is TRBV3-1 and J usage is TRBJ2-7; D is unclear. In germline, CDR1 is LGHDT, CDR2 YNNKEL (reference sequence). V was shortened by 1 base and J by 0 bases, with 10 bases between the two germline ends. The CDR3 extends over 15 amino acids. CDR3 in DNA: TGTGCCAGCAGCCAAGGCAGGAGTTTCTCCTACGAGCAGTACTTC. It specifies CASSQGRSFSYEQYF.

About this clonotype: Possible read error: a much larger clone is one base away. Here the CDR3 DNA reads TGCAGTGCTAGTGAAACAGGGGGCGAAAACACCATATATTTT. The encoded protein is CSASETGGENTIYF. The chain links TRBV20-1 to TRBJ1-3; the match to TRBD1 covers 9 bases. This CDR3 contains 14 residues. Trimming took 3 bases from V and 6 from J; bases not matched to a gene: 6. Germline assignment: CDR1 DFQATT and CDR2 SNEGSKA (reference sequence).

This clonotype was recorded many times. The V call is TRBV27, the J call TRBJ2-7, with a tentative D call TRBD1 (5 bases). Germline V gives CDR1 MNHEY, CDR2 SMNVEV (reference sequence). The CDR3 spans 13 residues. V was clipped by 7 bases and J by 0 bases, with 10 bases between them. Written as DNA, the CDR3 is TGTGCCAGCAACCAGGGCAGCTCCTACGAGCAGTACTTC. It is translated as CASNQGSSYEQYF.

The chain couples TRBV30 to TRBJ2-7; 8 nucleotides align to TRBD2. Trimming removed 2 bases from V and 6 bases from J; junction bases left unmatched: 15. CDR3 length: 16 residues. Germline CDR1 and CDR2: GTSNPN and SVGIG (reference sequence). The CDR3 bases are TGTGCCTGGAGTTCGGGCGAGCCGGGGGGGCCGGGCGAGCAGTACTTC. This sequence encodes CAWSSGEPGGPGEQYF.

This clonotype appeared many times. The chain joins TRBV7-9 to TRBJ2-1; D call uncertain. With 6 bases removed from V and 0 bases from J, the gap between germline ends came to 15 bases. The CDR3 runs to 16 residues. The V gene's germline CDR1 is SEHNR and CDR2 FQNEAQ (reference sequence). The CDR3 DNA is TGTGCCAGCAGGCGCATTCGCGGATTCTCCTACAATGAGCAGTTCTTC. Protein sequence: CASRRIRGFSYNEQFF. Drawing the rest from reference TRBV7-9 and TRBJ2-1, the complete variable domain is DTGVSQNPRHKITKRGQNVTFRCDPISEHNRLYWYRQTLGQGPEFLTYFQNEAQLEKSRLLSDRFSAERPKGSFSTLEIQRTEQGDSAMYLCASRRIRGFSYNEQFFGPGTRLTVL.

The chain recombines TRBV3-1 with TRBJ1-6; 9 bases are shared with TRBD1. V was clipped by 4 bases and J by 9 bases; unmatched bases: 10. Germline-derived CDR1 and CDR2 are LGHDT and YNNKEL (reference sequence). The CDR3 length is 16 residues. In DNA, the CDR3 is TGTGCCAGCAGCCGTACCGGGACAGGGTTCGCTTCACCCCTCCACTTT. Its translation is CASSRTGTGFASPLHF.

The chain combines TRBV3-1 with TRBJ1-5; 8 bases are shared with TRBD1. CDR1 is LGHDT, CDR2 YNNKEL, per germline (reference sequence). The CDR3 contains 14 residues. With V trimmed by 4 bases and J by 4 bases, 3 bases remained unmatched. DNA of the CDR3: TGTGCCAGCAGCCTAGGGACAGGAAATCAGCCCCAGCATTTT. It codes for CASSLGTGNQPQHF.

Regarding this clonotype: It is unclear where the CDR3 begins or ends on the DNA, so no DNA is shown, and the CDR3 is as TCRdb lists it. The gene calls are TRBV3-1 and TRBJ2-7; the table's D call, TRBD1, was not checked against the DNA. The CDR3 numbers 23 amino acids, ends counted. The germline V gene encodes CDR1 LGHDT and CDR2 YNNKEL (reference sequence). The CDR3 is CASSEDSALYLCASSQPGGFVYV.

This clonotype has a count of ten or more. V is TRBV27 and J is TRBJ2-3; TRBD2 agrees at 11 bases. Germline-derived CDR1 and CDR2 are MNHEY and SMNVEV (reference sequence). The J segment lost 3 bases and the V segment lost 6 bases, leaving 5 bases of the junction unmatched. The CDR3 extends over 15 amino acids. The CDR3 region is CASRPLAGGTDTQYF. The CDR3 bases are TGTGCCAGCAGGCCTCTAGCGGGGGGTACAGATACGCAGTATTTT.

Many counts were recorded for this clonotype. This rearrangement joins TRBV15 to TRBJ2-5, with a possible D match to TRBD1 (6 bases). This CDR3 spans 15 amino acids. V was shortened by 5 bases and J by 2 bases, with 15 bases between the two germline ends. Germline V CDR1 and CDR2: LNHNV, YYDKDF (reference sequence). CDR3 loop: CATSVDRRPQETQYF. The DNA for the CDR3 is TGTGCCACCAGCGTTGACAGGAGACCTCAAGAGACCCAGTACTTC.

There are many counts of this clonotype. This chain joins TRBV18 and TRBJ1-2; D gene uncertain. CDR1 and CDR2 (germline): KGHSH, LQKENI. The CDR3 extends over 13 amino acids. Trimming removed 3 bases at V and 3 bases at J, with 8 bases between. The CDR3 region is CASSPTLHYGYTF. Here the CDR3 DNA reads TGTGCCAGCTCACCGACTCTACACTATGGCTACACCTTC.

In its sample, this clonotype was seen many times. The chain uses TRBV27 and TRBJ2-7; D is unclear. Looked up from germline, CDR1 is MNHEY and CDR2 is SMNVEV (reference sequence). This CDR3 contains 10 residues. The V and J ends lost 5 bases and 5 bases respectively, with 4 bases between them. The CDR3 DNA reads TGTGCCAGCAGTCTCGACGAGCAGTACGTC. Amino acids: CASSLDEQYV.

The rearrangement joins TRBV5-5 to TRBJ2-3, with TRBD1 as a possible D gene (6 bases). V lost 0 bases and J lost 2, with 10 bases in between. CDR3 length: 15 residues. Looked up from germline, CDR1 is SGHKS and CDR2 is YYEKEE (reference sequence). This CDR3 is CASSLALGATDTQYF. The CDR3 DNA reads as TGTGCCAGCAGCTTGGCCTTGGGGGCCACAGATACGCAGTATTTT.

Written as DNA, the CDR3 is TGTGCCAGCAGCCAAACAGGGAACACTGAAGCTTTCTTT. Translating gives CASSQTGNTEAFF. The chain couples TRBV7-9 to TRBJ1-1, with D possibly matching TRBD1 (5 bases). Germline V CDR1 and CDR2: SEHNR, FQNEAQ (reference sequence). The CDR3 sequence is 13 residues long. V was shortened by 5 bases and J by 1 base, with 8 bases between the two germline ends.